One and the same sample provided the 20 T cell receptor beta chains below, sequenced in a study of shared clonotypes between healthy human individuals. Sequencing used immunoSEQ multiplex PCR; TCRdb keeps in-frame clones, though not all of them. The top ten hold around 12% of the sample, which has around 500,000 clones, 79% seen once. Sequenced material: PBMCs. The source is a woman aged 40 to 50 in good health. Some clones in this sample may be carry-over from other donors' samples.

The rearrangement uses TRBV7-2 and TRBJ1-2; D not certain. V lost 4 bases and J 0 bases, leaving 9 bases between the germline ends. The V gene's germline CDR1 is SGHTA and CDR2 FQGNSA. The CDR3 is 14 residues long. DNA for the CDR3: TGTGCCAGCAGCTCCAATACAGCTAACTATGGCTACACCTTC. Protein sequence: CASSSNTANYGYTF.

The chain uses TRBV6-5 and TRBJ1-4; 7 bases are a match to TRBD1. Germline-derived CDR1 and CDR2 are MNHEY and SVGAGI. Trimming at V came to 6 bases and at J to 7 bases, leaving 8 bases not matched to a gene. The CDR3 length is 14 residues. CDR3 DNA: TGTGCCAGCAGCGCGGAGGGGGCGTTTGAAAAACTGTTTTTT. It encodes CASSAEGAFEKLFF.

CDR3 DNA sequence: TGTGCCAGCAGTGATTGGCTTACAGGGGCCGGGGCCAACGTCCTGACTTTC. Its protein product is CASSDWLTGAGANVLTF. This chain uses TRBV6-1 with TRBJ2-6; 7 bases align to TRBD1. Germline V gene lookup returns CDR1 MNHNS and CDR2 SASEGT. The CDR3 covers 17 residues. V trimming: 3 bases; J trimming: 4 bases; junction bases outside the gene matches: 9.

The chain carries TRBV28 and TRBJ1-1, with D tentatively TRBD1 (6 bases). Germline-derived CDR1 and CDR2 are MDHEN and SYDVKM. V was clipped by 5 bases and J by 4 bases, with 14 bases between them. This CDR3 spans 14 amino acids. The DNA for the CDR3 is TGTGCCAGCAGTCCGCAGGACAGACCCACTGAAGCTTTCTTT. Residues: CASSPQDRPTEAFF. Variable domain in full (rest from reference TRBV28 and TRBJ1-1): DVKVTQSSRYLVKRTGEKVFLECVQDMDHENMFWYRQDPGLGLRLIYFSYDVKMKEKGDIPEGYSVSREKKERFSLILESASTNQTSMYLCASSPQDRPTEAFFGQGTRLTVV.

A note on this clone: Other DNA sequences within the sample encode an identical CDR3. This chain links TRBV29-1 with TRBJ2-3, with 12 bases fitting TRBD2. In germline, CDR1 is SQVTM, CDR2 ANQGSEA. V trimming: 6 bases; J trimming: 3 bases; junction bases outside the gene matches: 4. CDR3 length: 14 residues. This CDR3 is CSVATSGSTDTQYF. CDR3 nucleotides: TGCAGCGTGGCGACTAGCGGGAGTACAGATACGCAGTATTTT.

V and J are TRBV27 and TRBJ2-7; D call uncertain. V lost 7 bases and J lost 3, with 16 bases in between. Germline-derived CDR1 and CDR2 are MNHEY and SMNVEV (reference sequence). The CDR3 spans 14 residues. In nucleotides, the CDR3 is TGTGCCAGCACGAAGGCATCCCCCGGCTACGAGCAGTACTTC. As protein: CASTKASPGYEQYF.

The CDR3 sequence is CASSFGPSGEQYF. CDR3 DNA: TGTGCCAGCAGCTTCGGACCATCAGGCGAGCAGTACTTC. V and J are TRBV7-3 and TRBJ2-7; D is undetermined. With 3 bases removed from V and 6 bases from J, the gap between germline ends came to 12 bases. Germline CDR1 and CDR2: SGHTA and FQGTGA. This CDR3 comprises 13 residues.

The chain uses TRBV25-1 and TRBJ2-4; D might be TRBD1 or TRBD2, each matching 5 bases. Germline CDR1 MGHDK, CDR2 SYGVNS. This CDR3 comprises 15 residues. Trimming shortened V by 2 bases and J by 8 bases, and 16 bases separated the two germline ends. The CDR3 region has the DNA TGTGCCAGCAGTGAAGTGGGACCCCGCCAGGACATTCAGTACTTC. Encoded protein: CASSEVGPRQDIQYF.

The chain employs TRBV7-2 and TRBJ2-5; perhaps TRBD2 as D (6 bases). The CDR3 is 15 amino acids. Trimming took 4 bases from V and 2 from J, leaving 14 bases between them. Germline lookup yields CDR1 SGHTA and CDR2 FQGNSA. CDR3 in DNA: TGTGCCAGCAGCTACCCCGGGACTCAGCAAGAGACCCAGTACTTC. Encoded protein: CASSYPGTQQETQYF.

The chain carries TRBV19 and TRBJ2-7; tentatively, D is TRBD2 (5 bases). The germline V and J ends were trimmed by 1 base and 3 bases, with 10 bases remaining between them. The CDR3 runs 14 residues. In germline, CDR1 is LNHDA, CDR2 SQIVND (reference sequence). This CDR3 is CASSIGGANYEQYF. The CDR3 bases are TGTGCCAGTAGTATAGGGGGAGCGAACTACGAGCAGTACTTC.

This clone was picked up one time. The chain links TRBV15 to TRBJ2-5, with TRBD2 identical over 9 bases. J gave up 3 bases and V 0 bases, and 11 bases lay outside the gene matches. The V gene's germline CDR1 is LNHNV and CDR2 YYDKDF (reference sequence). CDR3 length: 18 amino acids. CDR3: CATSRDYSGSTVEETQYF. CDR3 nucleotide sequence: TGTGCCACCAGCAGAGACTATAGCGGGAGTACAGTGGAAGAGACCCAGTACTTC.

As DNA, the CDR3 is TGCAGTGCAACTAGCAATGAGCAGTTCTTC. This encodes CSATSNEQFF. V gene TRBV20-1 combines with J gene TRBJ2-1; D is perhaps TRBD2 (5 bases). Trimming left V 6 bases short and J 6 bases short, with 6 bases between. The germline V gene has CDR1 DFQATT and CDR2 SNEGSKA (reference sequence). The CDR3 extends over 10 amino acids.

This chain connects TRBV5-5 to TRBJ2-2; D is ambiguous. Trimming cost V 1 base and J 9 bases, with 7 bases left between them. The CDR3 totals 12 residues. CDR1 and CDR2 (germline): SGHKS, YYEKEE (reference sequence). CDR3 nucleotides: TGTGCCAGCAGCTTGCGTAGGTGGGAGCTGTTTTTT. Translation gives CASSLRRWELFF. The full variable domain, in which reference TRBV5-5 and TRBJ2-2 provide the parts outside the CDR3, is DAGVTQSPTHLIKTRGQQVTLRCSPISGHKSVSWYQQVLGQGPQFIFQYYEKEERGRGNFPDRFSARQFPNYSSELNVNALLLGDSALYLCASSLRRWELFFGEGSRLTVL.

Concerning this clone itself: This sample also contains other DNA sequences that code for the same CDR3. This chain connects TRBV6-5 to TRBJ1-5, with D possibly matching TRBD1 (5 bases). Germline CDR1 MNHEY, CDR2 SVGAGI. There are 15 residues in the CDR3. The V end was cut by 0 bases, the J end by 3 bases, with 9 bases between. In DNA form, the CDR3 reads TGTGCCAGCAGTTACTCGGGGGGATCCAATCAGCCCCAGCATTTT. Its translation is CASSYSGGSNQPQHF.

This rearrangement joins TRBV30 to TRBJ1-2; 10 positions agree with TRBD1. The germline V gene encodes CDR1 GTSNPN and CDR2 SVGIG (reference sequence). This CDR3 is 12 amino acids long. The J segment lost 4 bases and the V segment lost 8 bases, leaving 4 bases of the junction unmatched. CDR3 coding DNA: TGTGCCGGACAGGGGGACCGCTATGGCTACACCTTC. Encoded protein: CAGQGDRYGYTF.

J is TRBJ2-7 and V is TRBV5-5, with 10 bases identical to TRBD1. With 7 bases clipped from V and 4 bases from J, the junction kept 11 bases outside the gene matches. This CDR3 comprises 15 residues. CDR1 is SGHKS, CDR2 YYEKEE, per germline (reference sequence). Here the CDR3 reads CASFRGTGEKYEQYF. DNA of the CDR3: TGTGCCAGCTTTAGGGGGACAGGGGAGAAATACGAGCAGTACTTC.

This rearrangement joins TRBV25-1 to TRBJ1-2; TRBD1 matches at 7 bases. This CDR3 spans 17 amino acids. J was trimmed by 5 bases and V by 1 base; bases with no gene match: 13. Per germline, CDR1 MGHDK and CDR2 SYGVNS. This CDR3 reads CASSESSGSDRLYGYTF. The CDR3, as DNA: TGTGCCAGCAGTGAATCGTCGGGGTCGGACAGGTTGTATGGCTACACCTTC.

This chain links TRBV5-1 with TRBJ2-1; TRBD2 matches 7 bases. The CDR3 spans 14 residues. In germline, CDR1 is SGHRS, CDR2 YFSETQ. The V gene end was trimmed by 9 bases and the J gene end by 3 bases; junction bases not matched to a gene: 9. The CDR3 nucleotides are TGCGCCACAAACTCCGGACTAGACTACAATGAGCAGTTCTTC. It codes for CATNSGLDYNEQFF.

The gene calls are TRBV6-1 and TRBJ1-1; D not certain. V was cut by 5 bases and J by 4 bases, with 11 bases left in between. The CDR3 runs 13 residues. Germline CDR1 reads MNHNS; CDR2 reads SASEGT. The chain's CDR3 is CASSSWGSTEAFF. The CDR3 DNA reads TGTGCCAGCAGTTCGTGGGGTAGCACTGAAGCTTTCTTT.

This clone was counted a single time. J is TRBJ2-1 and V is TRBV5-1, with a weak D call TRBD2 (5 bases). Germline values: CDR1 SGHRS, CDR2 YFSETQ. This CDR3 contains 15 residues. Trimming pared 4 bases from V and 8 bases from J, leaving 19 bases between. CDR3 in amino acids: CASSPRAAEGYEQFF. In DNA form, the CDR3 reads TGCGCCAGCAGCCCCCGGGCGGCCGAGGGTTATGAGCAGTTCTTC.